These 29 T cell receptor beta chains originate from one sample sequenced in a study of radiation and T cells in renal cell carcinoma. Stated time point: baseline pretreatment blood. Noted treatment: 15 Gy SBRT to primary tumor, nephrectomy 4 weeks later. TCRdb keeps only in-frame clones here, not all; method: immunoSEQ multiplex PCR. The sample yields tens of thousands of clones, 78% seen once. The material was blood, obtained from a patient whose treatment included radiotherapy and nephrectomy. These TCRs come from a man aged 55 to 70 with renal cell carcinoma.

The chain carries TRBV5-4 and TRBJ1-1; no firm D call. V lost 3 bases and J 3 bases, leaving 21 bases between the germline ends. The CDR3 extends over 17 amino acids. Germline CDR1 SGHNT, CDR2 YYREEE (reference sequence). The CDR3 spells CASSSSGEIYRDTEAFF. The CDR3 coding sequence is TGTGCCAGCAGCTCTTCAGGTGAAATATACCGGGACACTGAAGCTTTCTTT.

This chain uses TRBV6-5 with TRBJ2-1; no firm D call. The CDR3 covers 13 residues. V lost 0 bases and J lost 9, with 9 bases in between. In germline, CDR1 is MNHEY, CDR2 SVGAGI. CDR3 bases: TGTGCCAGCAGTTACTCGGAAGGTGTTGAGCAGTTCTTC. Translated, it gives CASSYSEGVEQFF.

This chain joins TRBV9 and TRBJ2-3; D may match TRBD1 or TRBD2 (5 bases each). Germline V gives CDR1 SGDLS, CDR2 YYNGEE. This CDR3 contains 16 residues. Trimming cost V 0 bases and J 1 base, with 12 bases left between them. Here the CDR3 DNA reads TGTGCCAGCAGCGTAGCTACTAGGGGACGCACAGATACGCAGTATTTT. Protein sequence: CASSVATRGRTDTQYF.

CDR3 protein: CSTNHPGVGYGYTF. The CDR3 region has the DNA TGCAGCACCAACCACCCCGGGGTTGGGTATGGCTACACCTTC. The chain joins TRBV29-1 to TRBJ1-2; D is unclear. The germline V and J ends were trimmed by 8 bases and 5 bases, with 21 bases remaining between them. This CDR3 comprises 14 residues. Germline-derived CDR1 and CDR2 are SQVTM and ANQGSEA.

The chain combines TRBV7-2 with TRBJ1-1; tentative D call: TRBD1 (5 bases). V was cut by 4 bases and J by 6 bases, with 21 bases left in between. This CDR3 region has 16 residues. The germline gives CDR1 SGHTA, CDR2 FQGNSA. The CDR3 spells CASSSTGTGSMPEAFF. CDR3 sequence (DNA): TGTGCCAGCAGCTCCACTGGGACCGGATCTATGCCTGAAGCTTTCTTT.

The rearrangement joins TRBV30 to TRBJ2-5; 8 nucleotides line up with TRBD1. Germline lookup yields CDR1 GTSNPN and CDR2 SVGIG (reference sequence). The CDR3 runs 15 residues. V trimming: 3 bases; J trimming: 4 bases; junction bases outside the gene matches: 10. The CDR3 loop is CAWRNPWTGPETQYF. CDR3 coding DNA: TGTGCCTGGAGGAACCCTTGGACAGGGCCAGAGACCCAGTACTTC.

This chain links TRBV27 with TRBJ2-1; D might be TRBD2 (5 bases). Trimming pared 2 bases from V and 3 bases from J, leaving 14 bases between. This CDR3 spans 16 amino acids. CDR1 MNHEY and CDR2 SMNVEV come from the germline V gene (reference sequence). The DNA of the CDR3 is TGTGCCAGCAGTTTACGCGGCGGGCCCTTCTACAATGAGCAGTTCTTC. It yields the protein CASSLRGGPFYNEQFF.

This chain uses TRBV5-1 with TRBJ2-5; TRBD2 agrees at 8 bases. This CDR3 has 13 residues. The germline CDR1 and CDR2 sequences are SGHRS and YFSETQ. Trimming removed 6 bases from V and 5 bases from J; junction bases left unmatched: 6. The CDR3 is CASTGGSGETQYF. Here the CDR3 DNA reads TGCGCCAGCACGGGGGGGAGCGGGGAGACCCAGTACTTC.

This chain links TRBV7-2 with TRBJ2-2; 12 bases align to TRBD2. J lost 4 bases, V lost 5 bases, and 5 bases had no gene match. The CDR3 is made up of 16 amino acids. Germline V gene sequence: CDR1 SGHTA, CDR2 FQGNSA. The CDR3 DNA follows: TGTGCCAGCAGCGCAGGACTAGCGGGGATCACCGGGGAGCTGTTTTTT. This encodes CASSAGLAGITGELFF.

The chain uses TRBV6-6 and TRBJ2-4; no clear D. The CDR3 has 12 residues. V dropped 2 bases and J dropped 9 bases, with 8 bases sitting between them. CDR1 and CDR2 (germline): MNHNY, SVGAGI (reference sequence). In DNA form, the CDR3 reads TGTGCCAGCAGTTACACATGGGGCATTCAGTACTTC. It specifies CASSYTWGIQYF.

The chain links TRBV7-8 to TRBJ1-3; D not certain. The germline V gene encodes CDR1 SGHVS and CDR2 FQNEAQ. CDR3 length: 19 amino acids. With 1 base removed from V and 3 bases from J, the gap between germline ends came to 22 bases. This chain's CDR3 is CASSLGAGGKGLIGNTIYF. The CDR3 bases are TGTGCCAGCAGCTTAGGCGCGGGTGGTAAGGGCCTCATTGGAAACACCATATATTTT.

The V call is TRBV19, the J call TRBJ2-1; D is undetermined. The germline V gene has CDR1 LNHDA and CDR2 SQIVND (reference sequence). This CDR3 is built from 11 residues. The V end was cut by 4 bases, the J end by 7 bases, with 5 bases between. CDR3 DNA: TGTGCCAGTAGTAATGTGAATGAGCAGTTCTTC. Protein product: CASSNVNEQFF.

The rearrangement links TRBV7-2 to TRBJ2-7; D is undetermined. CDR1 is SGHTA and CDR2 is FQGNSA in the germline V gene. CDR3 size: 14 residues. Trimming removed 0 bases from V and 0 bases from J, with 6 bases in between. In DNA, the CDR3 is TGTGCCAGCAGCTTAGCGGCGAGCTCCTACGAGCAGTACTTC. Residues: CASSLAASSYEQYF. The complete variable domain, with remaining parts taken from reference TRBV7-2 and TRBJ2-7, reads GAGVSQSPSNKVTEKGKDVELRCDPISGHTALYWYRQSLGQGLEFLIYFQGNSAPDKSGLPSDRFSAERTGGSVSTLTIQRTQQEDSAVYLCASSLAASSYEQYFGPGTRLTVT.

This chain joins TRBV2 and TRBJ2-7, with 10 bases matching TRBD1. Germline values: CDR1 SNHLY, CDR2 FYNNEI. This CDR3 has 14 amino acids. After removal of 8 bases from V and 5 bases from J, the junction contained 9 bases not matched to a gene. The CDR3 region is CASVRQGAQDEQYF. Written as DNA, the CDR3 is TGTGCCAGCGTTAGACAGGGGGCGCAAGACGAGCAGTACTTC.

The chain employs TRBV5-4 and TRBJ2-5; maybe TRBD2 (6 bases). The CDR3 length is 15 residues. The V and J ends lost 0 bases and 2 bases respectively, with 11 bases between them. CDR1 SGHNT and CDR2 YYREEE come from the germline V gene (reference sequence). CDR3 nucleotide sequence: TGTGCCAGCAGCTTGGGCGGGGTCTCTCAAGAGACCCAGTACTTC. This gives the protein CASSLGGVSQETQYF.

The V call is TRBV7-9, the J call TRBJ1-1; a possible D gene is TRBD1 (5 bases). V gave up 0 bases and J gave up 0 bases, with 11 bases separating them. CDR1 is SEHNR, CDR2 FQNEAQ, per germline (reference sequence). This CDR3 is 16 amino acids long. The DNA of the CDR3 is TGTGCCAGCAGCTTAGCCGGGGGAGCGGTGAACACTGAAGCTTTCTTT. Translated: CASSLAGGAVNTEAFF.

The rearrangement links TRBV5-5 to TRBJ1-2; possibly TRBD1 for D (5 bases). The CDR3 has 15 amino acids. Germline assignment: CDR1 SGHKS and CDR2 YYEKEE (reference sequence). V gave up 0 bases and J gave up 0 bases, with 9 bases separating them. The CDR3: CASSLAVTANYGYTF. CDR3 bases: TGTGCCAGCAGCTTGGCCGTGACAGCTAACTATGGCTACACCTTC. Using reference TRBV5-5 and TRBJ1-2 for the parts outside the CDR3, the full variable domain is DAGVTQSPTHLIKTRGQQVTLRCSPISGHKSVSWYQQVLGQGPQFIFQYYEKEERGRGNFPDRFSARQFPNYSSELNVNALLLGDSALYLCASSLAVTANYGYTFGSGTRLTVV.

This clone was counted once. The CDR3 DNA sequence: TGTGCCTGGAGCCCAGGGAACACCGGGGAGCTGTTTTTT. Its protein product is CAWSPGNTGELFF. The rearrangement uses TRBV30 and TRBJ2-2; D gene ambiguous. This CDR3 contains 13 residues. Trimming took 3 bases from V and 1 from J, leaving 6 bases between them. Germline V gene sequence: CDR1 GTSNPN, CDR2 SVGIG (reference sequence).

This chain links TRBV5-5 with TRBJ2-1, with 8 bases that match TRBD2. The ends lost 1 base at V and 4 bases at J; junction bases unmatched: 16. CDR3 length: 19 amino acids. Germline loops: CDR1 SGHKS, CDR2 YYEKEE (reference sequence). The CDR3 protein is CASSLSLAGGGYPYNEQFF. The CDR3 nucleotides read TGTGCCAGCAGCTTGAGTCTAGCGGGTGGCGGCTATCCGTACAATGAGCAGTTCTTC.

J is TRBJ2-7 and V is TRBV7-9, with TRBD1 matching over 10 bases. The V segment lost 5 bases and the J segment 7 bases; nucleotides outside the gene matches: 2. CDR3 length: 12 residues. CDR1 and CDR2 from the germline V gene are SEHNR and FQNEAQ (reference sequence). As DNA, the CDR3 is TGTGCCAGCAGCGCGGACAGGGGGGAGCAGTACGTC. The encoded protein is CASSADRGEQYV.

This rearrangement joins TRBV7-2 to TRBJ2-5, with TRBD2 matching over 12 bases. The CDR3 sequence is 16 residues long. The V segment lost 5 bases and the J segment 1 base; nucleotides outside the gene matches: 5. Germline V gene sequence: CDR1 SGHTA, CDR2 FQGNSA. CDR3 loop: CASSQGTSGPQETQYF. The CDR3 DNA reads as TGTGCCAGCAGCCAAGGGACTAGCGGGCCCCAAGAGACCCAGTACTTC.

The chain uses TRBV4-3 and TRBJ2-3; 13 positions match TRBD2. The CDR3 consists of 16 residues. V was pared by 4 bases and J by 6 bases, with 7 bases of the junction left unmatched. The germline V gene has CDR1 LGHNA and CDR2 YSLEER. DNA of the CDR3: TGCGCCAGCAGCCGGCGACTAGCGGGGGGTCCTGATACGCAGTATTTT. Translating gives CASSRRLAGGPDTQYF.

V is TRBV30 and J is TRBJ1-4; a possible D gene is TRBD1 (6 bases). This CDR3 is built from 15 residues. CDR1 is GTSNPN and CDR2 is SVGIG in the germline V gene (reference sequence). The V gene lost 2 bases and the J gene lost 4 bases, with 14 bases spanning the gap. The CDR3 DNA reads as TGTGCCTGGAGTCATACAGGGATAAGTAATGAAAAACTGTTTTTT. Its protein product is CAWSHTGISNEKLFF.

V usage is TRBV18 and J usage is TRBJ1-2, with TRBD1 as a possible D gene (5 bases). The CDR3 covers 21 residues. Germline CDR1 KGHSH, CDR2 LQKENI. Trimming removed 3 bases at V and 2 bases at J, with 31 bases between. CDR3 region: CASSPPGLGRPGERVNYGYTF. As DNA, the CDR3 is TGTGCCAGCTCACCTCCAGGGCTGGGACGACCGGGAGAACGAGTAAACTATGGCTACACCTTC.

This chain joins TRBV29-1 and TRBJ1-2; 11 nucleotides agree with TRBD1. CDR1 is SQVTM and CDR2 is ANQGSEA in the germline V gene. J lost 8 bases, V lost 0 bases, and 5 bases had no gene match. The CDR3 runs to 14 residues. Here the CDR3 reads CSVEEGQGVRGYTF. CDR3 in DNA: TGCAGCGTTGAAGAGGGACAGGGGGTCCGAGGCTACACCTTC.

The gene calls are TRBV18 and TRBJ1-6, with TRBD1 as a possible D gene (5 bases). The V end was cut by 1 base, the J end by 7 bases, with 14 bases between. This CDR3 has 16 residues. Germline V gene data show CDR1 as KGHSH and CDR2 as LQKENI. Here the CDR3 reads CASSPRDGGANSPLHF. DNA of the CDR3: TGTGCCAGCTCACCACGGGACGGGGGAGCGAATTCACCCCTCCACTTT.

V is TRBV5-1 and J is TRBJ1-2; TRBD1 matches at 11 bases. Germline V CDR1 and CDR2: SGHRS, YFSETQ. V dropped 4 bases and J dropped 3; count of bases not matched to a gene: 2. CDR3 size: 14 residues. CDR3 in amino acids: CASSGGQGDYGYTF. CDR3 nucleotide sequence: TGCGCCAGCAGCGGGGGACAGGGGGACTATGGCTACACCTTC.

The chain joins TRBV18 to TRBJ2-7; D call uncertain. The CDR3 contains 11 residues. Germline V lookup: CDR1 KGHSH, CDR2 LQKENI. The germline V and J ends were trimmed by 5 bases and 6 bases, with 8 bases remaining between them. The CDR3 loop reads CASSDTSEQYF. The CDR3 coding sequence is TGTGCCAGCTCAGACACCTCCGAGCAGTACTTC.

In its sample, this clone was seen once. V is TRBV6-1 and J is TRBJ2-1; D is ambiguous. Germline V lookup: CDR1 MNHNS, CDR2 SASEGT. The CDR3 length is 16 residues. The germline V and J ends were trimmed by 1 base and 0 bases, with 10 bases remaining between them. Here the CDR3 DNA reads TGTGCCAGCAGTGAAGTAGGCGGATACTCCTACAATGAGCAGTTCTTC. Translating it yields CASSEVGGYSYNEQFF.